This entry lists 17 T cell receptor beta chains sequenced from one sample in a study of cytotoxic CD8 clonotypes in ibrutinib-treated CLL. Generated by immunoSEQ multiplex PCR, the TCRdb table keeps only in-frame clones and is missing some. This sample yields 110,000 to 150,000 clones, of which about 80% are seen a single time; 4.5% to 6% belongs to the top ten. Source: PBMCs, taken after 24 months of ibrutinib treatment. These receptors came from a human donor with chronic lymphocytic leukemia.

J is TRBJ2-7 and V is TRBV7-9, with TRBD1 as a possible D gene (5 bases). This CDR3 has 15 residues. CDR1 SEHNR and CDR2 FQNEAQ come from the germline V gene (reference sequence). With 2 bases removed from V and 5 bases from J, the gap between germline ends came to 16 bases. CDR3 sequence: CASSLLSQGSDEQYF. CDR3 DNA: TGTGCCAGCAGCTTACTCTCCCAGGGATCCGACGAGCAGTACTTC.

The chain joins TRBV27 to TRBJ1-5, with D perhaps matching TRBD1 (5 bases). Between the trimmed V and J ends, which lost 3 bases and 6 bases, there was a span of 12 bases. Germline CDR1 is MNHEY and CDR2 is SMNVEV (reference sequence). This CDR3 spans 14 amino acids. The CDR3 here is CASSFLQGGQPQHF. The CDR3 DNA reads as TGTGCCAGCAGTTTCCTGCAGGGTGGTCAGCCCCAGCATTTT.

This clone was seen only a few times. This CDR3 reads CASSSVASGNTIYF. CDR3 sequence (DNA): TGTGCCAGCTCATCGGTGGCCTCTGGAAACACCATATATTTT. The chain couples TRBV18 to TRBJ1-3; D uncertain. The CDR3 runs 14 residues. V lost 5 bases, J lost 0 bases, and 8 bases lay in between. Germline CDR1 is KGHSH and CDR2 is LQKENI.

The V gene is TRBV7-9, the J gene TRBJ1-4; D might be TRBD1 (6 bases). Germline-derived CDR1 and CDR2 are SEHNR and FQNEAQ (reference sequence). The CDR3 totals 16 residues. Trimming pared 1 base from V and 5 bases from J, leaving 14 bases between. Here the CDR3 DNA reads TGTGCCAGCAGCTTAGGAGGTCTAAGGGGGAATGAAAAACTGTTTTTT. As protein: CASSLGGLRGNEKLFF.

This chain connects TRBV5-4 to TRBJ2-3, with D perhaps assigned TRBD1 or TRBD2 (5 bases each). The CDR3 contains 16 residues. The V gene lost 0 bases and the J gene lost 3 bases, with 14 bases spanning the gap. Per the germline V gene, CDR1 is SGHNT and CDR2 is YYREEE (reference sequence). For the CDR3, the DNA is TGTGCCAGCAGCTTGGGATCGGGGCTTAGAACAGATACGCAGTATTTT. It codes for CASSLGSGLRTDTQYF.

V and J are TRBV18 and TRBJ1-5, with D uncertain. Germline assignment: CDR1 KGHSH and CDR2 LQKENI. Trimming stripped 6 bases from V and 3 bases from J, with 18 bases between. The CDR3 consists of 16 residues. The CDR3 nucleotides are TGTGCCAGCTCCCCCGGGCCCCCAGACGTCAATCAGCCCCAGCATTTT. Its translation: CASSPGPPDVNQPQHF.

Notes on this clone: One end of the junction is discordant with germline, which a read error may explain. The chain employs TRBV6-6 and TRBJ1-3, with D possibly matching TRBD1 (6 bases). The CDR3 runs 15 residues. The germline gives CDR1 MNHNY, CDR2 SVGAGI (reference sequence). CDR3 loop: CASGSRAGAGNTIYF. The CDR3 DNA follows: TGTGCCAGCGGCTCCCGGGCAGGGGCTGGCAACACCATATATTTT.

V is TRBV19 and J is TRBJ2-5; tentatively, D is TRBD2 (7 bases). Germline V CDR1 and CDR2: LNHDA, SQIVND (reference sequence). The V end lost 3 bases, the J end lost 2 bases, and 13 bases lay between the germline ends. The CDR3 length is 15 residues. The CDR3 DNA reads as TGTGCCAGTAGTATTGGGGGGGCACGACAAGAGACCCAGTACTTC. It yields the protein CASSIGGARQETQYF. The full variable domain, in which reference TRBV19 and TRBJ2-5 provide the parts outside the CDR3, is DGGITQSPKYLFRKEGQNVTLSCEQNLNHDAMYWYRQDPGQGLRLIYYSQIVNDFQKGDIAEGYSVSREKKESFPLTVTSAQKNPTAFYLCASSIGGARQETQYFGPGTRLLVL.

This chain joins TRBV19 and TRBJ1-1, with TRBD1 matching 7 bases. The J segment lost 5 bases and the V segment lost 6 bases, leaving 12 bases of the junction unmatched. The CDR3 has 15 amino acids. CDR1 and CDR2 from the germline V gene are LNHDA and SQIVND (reference sequence). DNA of the CDR3: TGTGCCAGTAGAGGCCGGGCAGGGGGTTATACTGAAGCTTTCTTT. It codes for CASRGRAGGYTEAFF.

This clone came up once. The chain joins TRBV27 to TRBJ2-7; the D call may be TRBD1 or TRBD2 (5 bases each). Germline-derived CDR1 and CDR2 are MNHEY and SMNVEV (reference sequence). The V and J ends lost 0 bases and 6 bases respectively, with 12 bases between them. This CDR3 is 14 amino acids long. The CDR3 nucleotides read TGTGCCAGCAGTTTATCTCCCGTTGGGGGCGAGCAGTACTTC. Translated: CASSLSPVGGEQYF.

The chain joins TRBV18 to TRBJ2-3; 13 nucleotides agree with TRBD2. CDR1 and CDR2 (germline): KGHSH, LQKENI. The length of the CDR3 is 19 residues. With V trimmed by 3 bases and J by 3 bases, 12 bases remained unmatched. CDR3 loop: CASSPAASLAGGLTDTQYF. CDR3 sequence (DNA): TGTGCCAGCTCACCGGCGGCATCACTAGCGGGAGGGCTTACAGATACGCAGTATTTT.

Only a few counts were recorded for this clone. The chain combines TRBV5-6 with TRBJ2-5; 7 bases align to TRBD2. Trimming at V came to 0 bases and at J to 2 bases, leaving 1 base not matched to a gene. The length of the CDR3 is 14 residues. Germline-derived CDR1 and CDR2 are SGHDT and YYEEEE. The CDR3 nucleotides are TGTGCCAGCAGCTTGGGGACTAGACAAGAGACCCAGTACTTC. Amino acid sequence: CASSLGTRQETQYF.

The rearrangement uses TRBV7-9 and TRBJ2-3; D ambiguous. This CDR3 contains 14 residues. V was shortened by 4 bases and J by 4 bases, with 12 bases between the two germline ends. CDR1 SEHNR and CDR2 FQNEAQ come from the germline V gene (reference sequence). CDR3 sequence: CASSSTIIADTQYF. The CDR3 region has the DNA TGTGCCAGCAGCTCCACGATAATTGCAGATACGCAGTATTTT.

This sequence joins TRBV2 and TRBJ2-6, with D uncertain. CDR3 size: 14 residues. The germline CDR1 and CDR2 sequences are SNHLY and FYNNEI. Trimming stripped 7 bases from V and 0 bases from J, with 7 bases between. The CDR3 DNA follows: TGTGCCAGCACGGACGGCTCTGGGGCCAACGTCCTGACTTTC. Translating it yields CASTDGSGANVLTF.

The chain couples TRBV7-3 to TRBJ2-1, with 8 positions matching TRBD2. This CDR3 is 14 amino acids long. Germline CDR1 SGHTA, CDR2 FQGTGA. J was trimmed by 6 bases and V by 5 bases; bases with no gene match: 6. The CDR3 reads CASSPAGEVNEQFF. The CDR3, as DNA: TGTGCCAGCAGCCCAGCGGGAGAGGTCAATGAGCAGTTCTTC.

The genes are TRBV28 and TRBJ1-6, with D maybe TRBD1 (5 bases). V was shortened by 7 bases and J by 12 bases, with 16 bases between the two germline ends. This CDR3 is built from 13 residues. CDR1 is MDHEN, CDR2 SYDVKM, per germline. The CDR3 nucleotides read TGTGCCAGCACCCTGGGGCGGGGTGGACCCCTCCACTTT. It specifies CASTLGRGGPLHF.

The rearrangement uses TRBV7-9 and TRBJ1-1; D perhaps matches TRBD1 (5 bases). CDR3 length: 15 residues. Trimming left V 5 bases short and J 0 bases short, with 13 bases between. The germline V gene has CDR1 SEHNR and CDR2 FQNEAQ (reference sequence). The CDR3 nucleotides read TGTGCCAGCAGCCCACGACAGATTATGAACACTGAAGCTTTCTTT. Translating it yields CASSPRQIMNTEAFF.